The sequence of this T cell receptor beta chain was determined in a study of human versus mouse CDR3 diversity and MHC coevolution. CDR1 is MDHEN, CDR2 SYDVKM, per germline. The CDR3 length is 14 residues. The J segment lost 0 bases and the V segment lost 5 bases, leaving 3 bases of the junction unmatched. The assay was immunoSEQ multiplex PCR, and TCRdb's table has in-frame clones only and misses some. The sample carries 75,000 to 90,000 clones, roughly 93% recorded once. Comment on this clone: Other DNA sequences within the sample encode an identical CDR3.

Sequenced material: naive CD4+ T cells from blood. Stated subset: CD45RO-negative CD62L-positive naive CD4 T cells. The sequence was collected from a person aged 30-69 years in good health. The chain joins TRBV28 to TRBJ1-2, with 7 bases fitting TRBD1. CDR3: CASSPGTANYGYTF. The CDR3 DNA sequence: TGTGCCAGCAGTCCGGGGACAGCTAACTATGGCTACACCTTC.